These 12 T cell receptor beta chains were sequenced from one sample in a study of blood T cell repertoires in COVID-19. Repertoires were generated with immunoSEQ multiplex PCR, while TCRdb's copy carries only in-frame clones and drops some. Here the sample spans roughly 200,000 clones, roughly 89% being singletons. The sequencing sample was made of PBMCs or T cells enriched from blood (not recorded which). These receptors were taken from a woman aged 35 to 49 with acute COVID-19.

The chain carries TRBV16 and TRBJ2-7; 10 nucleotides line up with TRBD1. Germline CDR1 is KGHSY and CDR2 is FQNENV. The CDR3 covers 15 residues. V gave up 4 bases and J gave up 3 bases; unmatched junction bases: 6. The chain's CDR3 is CASSPRGTGDYEQYF. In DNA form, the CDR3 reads TGTGCCAGCAGCCCCCGTGGGACAGGGGACTACGAGCAGTACTTC.

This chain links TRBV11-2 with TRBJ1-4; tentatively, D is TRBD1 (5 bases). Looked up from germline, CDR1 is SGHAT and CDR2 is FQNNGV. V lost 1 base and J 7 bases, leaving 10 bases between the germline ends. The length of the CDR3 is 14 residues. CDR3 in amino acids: CASSLVRVGEKLFF. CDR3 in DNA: TGTGCCAGCAGCTTAGTCAGGGTCGGTGAAAAACTGTTTTTT. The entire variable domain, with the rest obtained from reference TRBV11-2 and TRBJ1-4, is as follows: EAGVAQSPRYKIIEKRQSVAFWCNPISGHATLYWYQQILGQGPKLLIQFQNNGVVDDSQLPKDRFSAERLKGVDSTLKIQPAKLEDSAVYLCASSLVRVGEKLFFGSGTQLSVL.

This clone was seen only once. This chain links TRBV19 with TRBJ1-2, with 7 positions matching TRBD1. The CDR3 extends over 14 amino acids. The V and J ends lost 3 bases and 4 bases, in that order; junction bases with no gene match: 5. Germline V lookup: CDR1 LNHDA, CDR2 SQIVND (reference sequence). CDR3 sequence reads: CASSMGQIAYGYTF. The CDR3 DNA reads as TGTGCCAGTAGTATGGGACAGATTGCCTATGGCTACACCTTC.

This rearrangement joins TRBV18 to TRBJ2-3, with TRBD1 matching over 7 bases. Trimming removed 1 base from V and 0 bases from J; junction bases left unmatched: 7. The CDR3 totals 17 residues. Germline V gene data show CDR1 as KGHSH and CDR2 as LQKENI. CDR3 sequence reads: CASSPLKGQPSTDTQYF. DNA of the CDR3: TGTGCCAGCTCACCACTTAAGGGACAGCCTAGCACAGATACGCAGTATTTT.

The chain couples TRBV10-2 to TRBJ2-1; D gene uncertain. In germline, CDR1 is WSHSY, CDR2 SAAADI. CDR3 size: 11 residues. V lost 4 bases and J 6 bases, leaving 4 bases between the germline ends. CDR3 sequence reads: CASSVANEQFF. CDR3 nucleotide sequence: TGCGCCAGCAGTGTGGCCAATGAGCAGTTCTTC.

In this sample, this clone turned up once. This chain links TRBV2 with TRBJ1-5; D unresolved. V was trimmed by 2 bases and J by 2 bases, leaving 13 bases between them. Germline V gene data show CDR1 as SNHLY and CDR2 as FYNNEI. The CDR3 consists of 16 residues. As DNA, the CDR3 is TGTGCCAGCAGTGAATGGGCTACCAATGGCAATCAGCCCCAGCATTTT. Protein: CASSEWATNGNQPQHF.

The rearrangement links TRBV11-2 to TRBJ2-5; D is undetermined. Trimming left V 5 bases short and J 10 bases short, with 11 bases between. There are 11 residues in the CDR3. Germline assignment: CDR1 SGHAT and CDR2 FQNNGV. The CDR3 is CASSPVGDQYF. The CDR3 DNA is TGTGCCAGCAGCCCTGTCGGTGACCAGTACTTC.

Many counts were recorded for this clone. The CDR3 reads CASRAGGGSDTQYF. DNA of the CDR3: TGTGCCAGCAGAGCCGGGGGGGGGTCAGATACGCAGTATTTT. The chain carries TRBV11-2 and TRBJ2-3; 8 nucleotides line up with TRBD2. Germline V gene lookup returns CDR1 SGHAT and CDR2 FQNNGV. This CDR3 region has 14 residues. V lost 6 bases and J lost 4; bases outside the gene matches: 6.

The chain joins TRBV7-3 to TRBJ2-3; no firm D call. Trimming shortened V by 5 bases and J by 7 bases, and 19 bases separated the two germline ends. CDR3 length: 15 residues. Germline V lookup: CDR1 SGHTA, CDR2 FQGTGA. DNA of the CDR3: TGTGCCAGCAGCAATAATGGCTACACAACTAATACGCAGTATTTT. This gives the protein CASSNNGYTTNTQYF.

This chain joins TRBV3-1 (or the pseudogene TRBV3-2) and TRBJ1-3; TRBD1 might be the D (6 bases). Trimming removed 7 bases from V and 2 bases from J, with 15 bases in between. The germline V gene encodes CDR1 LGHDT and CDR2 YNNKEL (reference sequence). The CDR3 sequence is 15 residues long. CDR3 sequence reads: CASTTGSEAGNTIYF. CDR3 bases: TGTGCCAGCACAACAGGGAGCGAAGCTGGAAACACCATATATTTT.

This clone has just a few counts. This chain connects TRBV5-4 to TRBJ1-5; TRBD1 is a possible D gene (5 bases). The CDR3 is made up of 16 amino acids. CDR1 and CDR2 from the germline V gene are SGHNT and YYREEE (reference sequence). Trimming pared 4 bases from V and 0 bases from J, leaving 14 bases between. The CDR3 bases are TGTGCCAGCAGCGCGGGGGGGAGCTATAGCAATCAGCCCCAGCATTTT. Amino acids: CASSAGGSYSNQPQHF.

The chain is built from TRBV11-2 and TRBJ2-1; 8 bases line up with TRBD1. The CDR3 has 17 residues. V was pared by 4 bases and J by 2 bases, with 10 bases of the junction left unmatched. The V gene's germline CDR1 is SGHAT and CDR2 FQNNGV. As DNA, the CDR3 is TGTGCCAGCAGCTGGGGGAAGGCAGGGGGCGCCTACAATGAGCAGTTCTTC. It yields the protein CASSWGKAGGAYNEQFF.